This T cell receptor (beta chain) emerged from a study of T cell responses to AZD1222 COVID-19 vaccine. Profiled with immunoSEQ multiplex PCR; TCRdb holds only in-frame clones, not every one. The sample includes some 120,000 clones, 75% to 90% seen only once; the top ten take approximately 5.4%. Regarding the study as a whole: Regions left unmutated in variants are reportedly the target of nearly half of spike-specific TCRs. Only a handful of AZD1222 recipients tested seropositive at baseline. Donors were mostly white British, more females; clonal diversity possibly underestimated. Without day 14 samples, only post-peak T cell repertoires were studied.

Only one count was recorded for this clone. What it recognizes is unknown. The CDR3 covers 12 residues. V was pared by 3 bases and J by 8 bases, with 11 bases between. Looked up from germline, CDR1 is SGHRS and CDR2 is YFSETQ. This chain joins TRBV5-1 and TRBJ1-2, with D possibly TRBD1 on 5 matching bases. The clonotype was recovered from an adult in good health. Sequenced here: peripheral blood, sampled on day 0 of AZD1222 vaccination. The chain's CDR3 is CASSSQGDGYTF. The CDR3 nucleotides read TGCGCCAGCAGCTCCCAAGGGGACGGCTACACCTTC.